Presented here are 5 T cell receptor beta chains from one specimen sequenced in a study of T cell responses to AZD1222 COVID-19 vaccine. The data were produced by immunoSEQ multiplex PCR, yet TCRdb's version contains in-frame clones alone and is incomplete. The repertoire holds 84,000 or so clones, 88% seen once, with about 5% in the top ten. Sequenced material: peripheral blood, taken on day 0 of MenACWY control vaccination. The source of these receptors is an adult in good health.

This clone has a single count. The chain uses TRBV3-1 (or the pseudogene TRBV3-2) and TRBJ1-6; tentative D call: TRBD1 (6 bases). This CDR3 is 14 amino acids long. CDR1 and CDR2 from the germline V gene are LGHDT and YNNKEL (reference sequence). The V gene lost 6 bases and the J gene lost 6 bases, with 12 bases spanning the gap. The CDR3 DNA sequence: TGTGCCAGCAGTCGGACAGCGAGTAATTCACCCCTCCACTTT. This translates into CASSRTASNSPLHF.

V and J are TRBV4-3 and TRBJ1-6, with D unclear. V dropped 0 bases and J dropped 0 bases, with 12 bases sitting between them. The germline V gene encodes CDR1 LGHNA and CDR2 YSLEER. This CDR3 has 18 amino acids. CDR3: CASSQDHGTSSYNSPLHF. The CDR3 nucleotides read TGCGCCAGCAGCCAAGATCATGGCACGAGCTCCTATAATTCACCCCTCCACTTT.

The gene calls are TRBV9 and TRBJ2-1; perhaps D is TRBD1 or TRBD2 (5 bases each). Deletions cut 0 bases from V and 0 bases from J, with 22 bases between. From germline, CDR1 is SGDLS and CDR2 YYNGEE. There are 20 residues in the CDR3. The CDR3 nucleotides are TGTGCCAGCAGCGTAGGTTGGAGAGGGCTCGGGGCGAGCTCCTACAATGAGCAGTTCTTC. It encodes CASSVGWRGLGASSYNEQFF.

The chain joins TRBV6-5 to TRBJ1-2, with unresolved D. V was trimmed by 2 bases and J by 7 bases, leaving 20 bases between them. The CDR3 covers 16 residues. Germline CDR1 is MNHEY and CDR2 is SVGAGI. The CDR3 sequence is CASSYTLDATRGGYTF. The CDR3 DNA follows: TGTGCCAGCAGTTACACCTTGGACGCCACCCGGGGTGGCTACACCTTC.

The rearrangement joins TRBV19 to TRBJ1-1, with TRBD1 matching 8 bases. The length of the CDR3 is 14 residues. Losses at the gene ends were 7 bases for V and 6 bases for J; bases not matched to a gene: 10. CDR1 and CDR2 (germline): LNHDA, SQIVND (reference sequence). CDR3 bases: TGTGCCAGTACCATAACAGGGGGAAGGGCTGAAGCTTTCTTT. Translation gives CASTITGGRAEAFF.